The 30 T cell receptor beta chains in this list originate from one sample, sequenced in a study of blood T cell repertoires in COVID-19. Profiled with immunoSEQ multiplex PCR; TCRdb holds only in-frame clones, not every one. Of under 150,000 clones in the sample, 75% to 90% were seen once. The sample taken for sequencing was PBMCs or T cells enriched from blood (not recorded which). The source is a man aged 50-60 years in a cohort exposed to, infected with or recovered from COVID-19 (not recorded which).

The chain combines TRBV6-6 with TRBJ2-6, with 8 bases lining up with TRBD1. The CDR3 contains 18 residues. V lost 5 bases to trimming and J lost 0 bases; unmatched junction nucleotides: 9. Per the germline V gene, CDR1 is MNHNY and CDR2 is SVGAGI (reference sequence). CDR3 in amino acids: CASSRTGTGFSGANVLTF. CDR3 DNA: TGTGCCAGCAGTCGTACCGGGACAGGATTCTCTGGGGCCAACGTCCTGACTTTC.

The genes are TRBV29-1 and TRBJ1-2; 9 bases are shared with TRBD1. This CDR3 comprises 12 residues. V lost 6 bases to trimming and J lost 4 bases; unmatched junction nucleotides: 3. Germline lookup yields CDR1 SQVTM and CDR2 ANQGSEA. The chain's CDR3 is CSVDRGLYGYTF. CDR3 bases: TGCAGCGTGGACAGGGGACTCTATGGCTACACCTTC.

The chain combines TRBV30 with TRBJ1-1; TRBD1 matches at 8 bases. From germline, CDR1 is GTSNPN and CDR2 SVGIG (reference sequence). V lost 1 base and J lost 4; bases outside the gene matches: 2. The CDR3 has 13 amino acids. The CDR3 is CAWSATGGTEAFF. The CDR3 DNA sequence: TGTGCCTGGAGTGCAACAGGGGGCACTGAAGCTTTCTTT. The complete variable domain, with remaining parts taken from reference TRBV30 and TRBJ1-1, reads SQTIHQWPATLVQPVGSPLSLECTVEGTSNPNLYWYRQAAGRGLQLLFYSVGIGQISSEVPQNLSASRPQDRQFILSSKKLLLSDSGFYLCAWSATGGTEAFFGQGTRLTVV.

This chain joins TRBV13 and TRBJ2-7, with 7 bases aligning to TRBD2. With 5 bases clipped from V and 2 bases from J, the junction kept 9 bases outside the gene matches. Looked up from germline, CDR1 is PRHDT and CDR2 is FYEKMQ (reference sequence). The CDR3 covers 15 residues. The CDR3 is CASSKGGGRAYEQYF. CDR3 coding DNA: TGTGCCAGCAGCAAGGGCGGCGGGAGAGCCTACGAGCAGTACTTC.

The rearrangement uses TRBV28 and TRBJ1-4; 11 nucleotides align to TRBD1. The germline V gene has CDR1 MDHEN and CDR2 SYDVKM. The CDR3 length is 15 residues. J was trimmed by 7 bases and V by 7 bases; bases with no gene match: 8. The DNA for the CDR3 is TGTGCCAGCAACTCCGGACAGGGGGCTGTTGAAAAACTGTTTTTT. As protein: CASNSGQGAVEKLFF.

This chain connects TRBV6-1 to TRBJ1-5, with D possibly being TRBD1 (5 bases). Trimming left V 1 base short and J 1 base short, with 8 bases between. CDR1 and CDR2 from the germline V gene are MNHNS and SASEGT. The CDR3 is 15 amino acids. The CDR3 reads CASSEGGGSNQPQHF. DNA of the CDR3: TGTGCCAGCAGTGAAGGGGGCGGCAGCAATCAGCCCCAGCATTTT.

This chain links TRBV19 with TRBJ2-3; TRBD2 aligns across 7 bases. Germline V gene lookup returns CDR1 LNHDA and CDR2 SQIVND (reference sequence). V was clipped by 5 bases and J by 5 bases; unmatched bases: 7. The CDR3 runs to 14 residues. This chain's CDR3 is CASSLGLEVDTQYF. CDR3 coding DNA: TGTGCCAGTAGTCTAGGACTAGAAGTAGATACGCAGTATTTT.

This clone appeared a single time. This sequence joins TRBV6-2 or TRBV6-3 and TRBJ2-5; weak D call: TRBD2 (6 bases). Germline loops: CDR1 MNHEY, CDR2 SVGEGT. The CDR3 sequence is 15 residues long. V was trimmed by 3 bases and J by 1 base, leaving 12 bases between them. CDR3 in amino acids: CASSYAGSTQETQYF. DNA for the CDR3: TGTGCCAGCAGTTATGCGGGGTCGACCCAAGAGACCCAGTACTTC.

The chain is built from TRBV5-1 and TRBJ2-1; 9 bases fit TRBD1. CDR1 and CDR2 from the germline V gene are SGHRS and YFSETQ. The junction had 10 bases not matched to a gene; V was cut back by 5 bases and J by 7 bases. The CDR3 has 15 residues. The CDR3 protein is CASSPGQGRLNEQFF. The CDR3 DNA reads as TGCGCCAGCAGTCCAGGACAGGGGCGGTTGAATGAGCAGTTCTTC.

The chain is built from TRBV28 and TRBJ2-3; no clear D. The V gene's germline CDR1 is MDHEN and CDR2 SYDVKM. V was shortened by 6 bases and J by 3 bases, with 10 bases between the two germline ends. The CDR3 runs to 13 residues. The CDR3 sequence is CASRSAGTDTQYF. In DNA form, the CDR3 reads TGTGCCAGCAGAAGCGCCGGGACAGATACGCAGTATTTT. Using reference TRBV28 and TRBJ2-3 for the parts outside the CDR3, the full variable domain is DVKVTQSSRYLVKRTGEKVFLECVQDMDHENMFWYRQDPGLGLRLIYFSYDVKMKEKGDIPEGYSVSREKKERFSLILESASTNQTSMYLCASRSAGTDTQYFGPGTRLTVL.

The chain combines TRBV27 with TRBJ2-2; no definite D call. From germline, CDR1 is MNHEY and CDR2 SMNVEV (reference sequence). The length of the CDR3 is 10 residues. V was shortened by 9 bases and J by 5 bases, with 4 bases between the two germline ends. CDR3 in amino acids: CARTTGELFF. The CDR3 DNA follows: TGTGCCAGGACAACCGGGGAGCTGTTTTTT.

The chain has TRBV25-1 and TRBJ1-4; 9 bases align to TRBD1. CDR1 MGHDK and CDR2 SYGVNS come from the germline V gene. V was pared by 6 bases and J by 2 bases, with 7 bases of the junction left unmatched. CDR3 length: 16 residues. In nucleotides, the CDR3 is TGTGCCAGCAGCCGGACAGGGGTTTACACTAATGAAAAACTGTTTTTT. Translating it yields CASSRTGVYTNEKLFF. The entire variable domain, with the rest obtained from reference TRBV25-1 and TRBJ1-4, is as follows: EADIYQTPRYLVIGTGKKITLECSQTMGHDKMYWYQQDPGMELHLIHYSYGVNSTEKGDLSSESTVSRIRTEHFPLTLESARPSHTSQYLCASSRTGVYTNEKLFFGSGTQLSVL.

As DNA, the CDR3 is TGTGCCAGCAGCAGCGGTATGGGGTCTGATTCACCCCTCCACTTT. Amino acid sequence: CASSSGMGSDSPLHF. The genes are TRBV5-4 and TRBJ1-6; D unresolved. Trimming took off 4 bases at V and 8 bases at J, with 16 bases between the two ends. Germline V gene sequence: CDR1 SGHNT, CDR2 YYREEE (reference sequence). This CDR3 comprises 15 residues.

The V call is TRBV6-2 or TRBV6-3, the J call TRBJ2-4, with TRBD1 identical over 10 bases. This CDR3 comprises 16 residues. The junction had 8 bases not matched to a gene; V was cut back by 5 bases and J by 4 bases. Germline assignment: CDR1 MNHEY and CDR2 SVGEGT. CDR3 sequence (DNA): TGTGCCAGCAGTGACCGACGGACAGGGGGAAAAAACATTCAGTACTTC. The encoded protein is CASSDRRTGGKNIQYF.

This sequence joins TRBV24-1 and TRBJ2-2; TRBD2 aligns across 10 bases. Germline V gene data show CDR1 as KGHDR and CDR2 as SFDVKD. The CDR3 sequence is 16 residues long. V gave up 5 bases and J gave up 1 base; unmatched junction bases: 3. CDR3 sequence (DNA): TGTGCCACCAGTGGAAGGACTAGCGGGAACACCGGGGAGCTGTTTTTT. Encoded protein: CATSGRTSGNTGELFF.

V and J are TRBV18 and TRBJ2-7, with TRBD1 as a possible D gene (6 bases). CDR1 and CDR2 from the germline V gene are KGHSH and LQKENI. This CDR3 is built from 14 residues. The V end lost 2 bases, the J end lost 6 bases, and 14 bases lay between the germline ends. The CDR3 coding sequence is TGTGCCAGCTCACCAAACACAGGGATTGGCGAGCAGTACTTC. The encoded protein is CASSPNTGIGEQYF.

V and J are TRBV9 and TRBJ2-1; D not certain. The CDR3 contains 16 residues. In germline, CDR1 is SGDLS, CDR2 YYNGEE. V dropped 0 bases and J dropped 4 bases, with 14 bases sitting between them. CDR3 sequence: CASSVAGRGSYNEQFF. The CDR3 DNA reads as TGTGCCAGCAGCGTAGCTGGGCGTGGGTCTTACAATGAGCAGTTCTTC.

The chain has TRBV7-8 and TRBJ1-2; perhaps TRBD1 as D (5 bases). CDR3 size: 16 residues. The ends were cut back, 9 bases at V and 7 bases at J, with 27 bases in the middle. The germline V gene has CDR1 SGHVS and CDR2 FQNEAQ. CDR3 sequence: CASQLTRYGGTAGYTF. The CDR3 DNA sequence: TGTGCCAGTCAGCTTACCCGGTATGGAGGGACGGCTGGCTACACCTTC.

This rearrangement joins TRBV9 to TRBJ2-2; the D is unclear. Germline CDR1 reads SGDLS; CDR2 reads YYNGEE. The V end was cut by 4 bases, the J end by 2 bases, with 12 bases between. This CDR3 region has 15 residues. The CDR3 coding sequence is TGTGCCAGCAGCCCCTGGGCCCTAAACACCGGGGAGCTGTTTTTT. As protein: CASSPWALNTGELFF.

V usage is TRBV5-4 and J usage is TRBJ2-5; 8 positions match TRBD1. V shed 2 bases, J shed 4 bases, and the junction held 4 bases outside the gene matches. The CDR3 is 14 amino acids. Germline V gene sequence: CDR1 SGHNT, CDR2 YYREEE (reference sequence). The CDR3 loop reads CASSLGQGRETQYF. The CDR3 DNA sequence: TGTGCCAGCAGCTTAGGACAGGGCCGAGAGACCCAGTACTTC.

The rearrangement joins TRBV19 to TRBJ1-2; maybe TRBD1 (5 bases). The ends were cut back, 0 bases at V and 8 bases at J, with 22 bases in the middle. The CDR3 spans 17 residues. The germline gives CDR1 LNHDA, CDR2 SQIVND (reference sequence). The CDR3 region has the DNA TGTGCCAGTAGTATAGATCGCGCCATCAGGCAGGGCGGCGGCTACACCTTC. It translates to CASSIDRAIRQGGGYTF.

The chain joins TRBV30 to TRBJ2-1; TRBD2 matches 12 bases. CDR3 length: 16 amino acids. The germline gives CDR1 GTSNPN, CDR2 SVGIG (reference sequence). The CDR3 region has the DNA TGTGCGGGGGGACTAGCGGGCCCGAGCTCCTACAATGAGCAGTTCTTC. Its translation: CAGGLAGPSSYNEQFF.

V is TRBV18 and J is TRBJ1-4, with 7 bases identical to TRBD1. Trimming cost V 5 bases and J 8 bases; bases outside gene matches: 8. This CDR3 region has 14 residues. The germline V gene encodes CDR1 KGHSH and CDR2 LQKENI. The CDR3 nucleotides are TGTGCCAGCTCATCCGGACAGGTGGACGAAAAACTGTTTTTT. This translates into CASSSGQVDEKLFF. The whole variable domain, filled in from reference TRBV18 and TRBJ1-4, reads NAGVMQNPRHLVRRRGQEARLRCSPMKGHSHVYWYRQLPEEGLKFMVYLQKENIIDESGMPKERFSAEFPKEGPSILRIQQVVRGDSAAYFCASSSGQVDEKLFFGSGTQLSVL.

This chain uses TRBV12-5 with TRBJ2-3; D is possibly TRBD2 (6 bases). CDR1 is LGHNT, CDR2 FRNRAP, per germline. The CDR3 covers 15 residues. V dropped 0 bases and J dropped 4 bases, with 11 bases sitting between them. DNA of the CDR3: TGTGCTAGTGGTTTGGTACTGGAGGGCCCAGATACGCAGTATTTT. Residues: CASGLVLEGPDTQYF.

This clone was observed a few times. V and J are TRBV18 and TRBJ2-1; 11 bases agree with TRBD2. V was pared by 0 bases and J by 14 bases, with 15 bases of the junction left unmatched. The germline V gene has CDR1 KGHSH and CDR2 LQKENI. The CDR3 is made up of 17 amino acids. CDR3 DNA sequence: TGTGCCAGCTCACCACCAACTAGCGGGAGTTCCTTCATAAAGAAGTTCTTC. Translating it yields CASSPPTSGSSFIKKFF.

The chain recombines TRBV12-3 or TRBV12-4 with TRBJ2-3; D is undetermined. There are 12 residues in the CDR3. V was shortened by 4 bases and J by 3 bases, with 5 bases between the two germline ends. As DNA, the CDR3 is TGTGCCAGCAGTTCCGGGACAGATACGCAGTATTTT. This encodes CASSSGTDTQYF.

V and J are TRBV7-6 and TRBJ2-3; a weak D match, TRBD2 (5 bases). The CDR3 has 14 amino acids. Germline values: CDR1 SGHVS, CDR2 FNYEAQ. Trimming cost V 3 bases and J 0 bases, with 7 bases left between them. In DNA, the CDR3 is TGTGCCAGCAGCTTTCGGGGTAGCACAGATACGCAGTATTTT. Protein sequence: CASSFRGSTDTQYF.

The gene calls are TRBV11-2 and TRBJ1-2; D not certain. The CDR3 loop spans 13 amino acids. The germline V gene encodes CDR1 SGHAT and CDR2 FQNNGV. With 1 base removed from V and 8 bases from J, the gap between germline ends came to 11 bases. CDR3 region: CASSLVFREGYTF. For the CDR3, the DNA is TGTGCCAGCAGCTTAGTTTTCCGGGAAGGCTACACCTTC.

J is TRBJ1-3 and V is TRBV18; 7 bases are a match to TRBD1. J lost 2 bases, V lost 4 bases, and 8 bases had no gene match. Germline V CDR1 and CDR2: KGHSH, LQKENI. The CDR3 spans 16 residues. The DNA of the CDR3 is TGTGCCAGCTCACGGACGGACAGGATCACTGGAAACACCATATATTTT. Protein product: CASSRTDRITGNTIYF.

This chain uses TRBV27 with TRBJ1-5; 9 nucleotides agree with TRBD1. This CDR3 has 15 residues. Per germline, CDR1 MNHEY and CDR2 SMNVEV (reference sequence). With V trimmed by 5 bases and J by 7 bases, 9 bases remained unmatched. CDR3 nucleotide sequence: TGTGCCAGCAGTCGGCACAGGGGGCGCGAGCAGCCCCAGCATTTT. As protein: CASSRHRGREQPQHF.